The present TCR beta chain was sequenced within a study of CD8 T cells in Susac syndrome. CDR3 size: 15 residues. Germline CDR1 and CDR2: SGHNT and YYREEE (reference sequence). With 3 bases removed from V and 5 bases from J, the gap between germline ends came to 17 bases. Reverse transcription of about 0.5 to 1 ug RNA was carried out with random hexamers. In TCRdb, the immunoSEQ multiplex PCR reads were re-called with MiXCR into one record per CDR3 protein. The table has some 450,000 distinct CDR3 sequences, 75% to 90% seen once. The clonotype comes from a human donor with multiple sclerosis. V is TRBV5-4 and J is TRBJ1-2; D might be TRBD1 (6 bases). The specimen sequenced was CD8+ T cells from PBMCs. CDR3 DNA: TGTGCCAGCAGCTCGAGGGACGGAAGGGGGTATGGCTACACCTTC. The encoded protein is CASSSRDGRGYGYTF.